This is a list of T cell receptor beta chains from one sample in a study of blood T cells in healthy people across ages. Each CDR3 protein is one row after TCRdb ran MiXCR on the 5' RACE reads. The data hold around 1,600,000 distinct CDR3 sequences, with approximately 43% observed a single time. The sample was blood. The receptors were sampled from a woman aged 18-30 years in good health. The CDR3 runs from the conserved cysteine through the conserved F or W. A D gene is named only where the DNA matches it firmly. Clone sizes are given selectively: once, few, many, or a class where the clone is expanded.

TRBV19,TRBJ2-7,.,.,TGTGCCAGTAGTATGTTCTTCCCATCGGGTAACGAGCAGTACTTC,CASSMFFPSGNEQYF
TRBV20-1,TRBJ1-5,.,.,TGCAGTGCTAGGACGGACAGACGGGGCAATCAGCCCCAGCATTTT,CSARTDRRGNQPQHF
TRBV11-2,TRBJ2-2,TRBD2,.,TGTGCCAGCAACGCCATAGCGGGCAACGGGGAGCTGTTTTTT,CASNAIAGNGELFF
TRBV27,TRBJ2-3,.,.,TGTGCCAGCACCCTAAGGGCCGCAGATACGCAGTATTTT,CASTLRAADTQYF
TRBV9,TRBJ2-5,TRBD1,.,TGTGCCAGCAACCTCGACAGGGCAACAGAGACCCAGTACTTC,CASNLDRATETQYF
TRBV7-2,TRBJ1-6,TRBD1,.,TGTGCCAGCAGCTTAGCGCTCTTACGCGACAGGGTTTCATCCCTCCACTTT,CASSLALLRDRVSSLHF
TRBV29-1,TRBJ1-2,TRBD1,few,TGCAGCGTCGCTACCGGGACAGACCCTCTAGGCTATGGCTACACCTTC,CSVATGTDPLGYGYTF
TRBV4-2,TRBJ1-5,.,few,TGTGCCAGCAGCCAAGACAGGGCGATGTGGAGCAATCAGCCCCAGCATTTT,CASSQDRAMWSNQPQHF
TRBV20-1,TRBJ1-6,TRBD1,.,TGCAGGCCTATTGCAGGGGGCGCCGAGAGCTCCTATAATTCACCCCTCCACTTT,CRPIAGGAESSYNSPLHF
TRBV7-9,TRBJ2-5,.,few,TGTGCCAGCAGCTTGGGGTGGAACCTCCAAGAGACCCAGTACTTC,CASSLGWNLQETQYF
TRBV10-3,TRBJ2-1,.,.,TGTGCCATCAGTGAGTCGCTTATACGGGACAACAATGAGCAGTTCTTC,CAISESLIRDNNEQFF
TRBV7-2,TRBJ1-5,TRBD1,few,TGTGCCAGCAGCTTTGAGACAGGGTTAAATCAGCCCCAGCATTTT,CASSFETGLNQPQHF
TRBV6-5,TRBJ1-1,TRBD1,.,TGTGCCAGCAGTTACTCGCAGGGGGCGTCTCGTGGTGAAGCTTTCTTT,CASSYSQGASRGEAFF
TRBV5-1,TRBJ1-1,.,.,TGCGCCAGCAGCTTGGGACAAGGTTTGGACACTGAAGCTTTCTTT,CASSLGQGLDTEAFF
TRBV7-2,TRBJ2-7,.,once,TGTGCCAGCCCTGACCTGGCTGCCTACGAGCAGTACTTC,CASPDLAAYEQYF
TRBV4-3,TRBJ1-4,.,few,TGCGCCAGCAGCCAAGATGGCAGGCTTGGGGAAAAACTGTTTTTT,CASSQDGRLGEKLFF
TRBV5-1,TRBJ2-3,TRBD2,few,TGCGCCAGCAGCTCCCCTGGGGAGAGCGGGAGGGCCTCAGATACGCAGTATTTT,CASSSPGESGRASDTQYF
TRBV29-1,TRBJ1-2,.,.,TGCAGCGTTGAAGAAAGAGAGCTTAGGGGGAATGGCTACACCTTC,CSVEERELRGNGYTF
TRBV6-2/TRBV6-3,TRBJ1-1,.,.,TGTGCCAGCAGTTCCCTACAGGATAACACTGAAGCTTTCTTT,CASSSLQDNTEAFF
TRBV7-2,TRBJ1-2,.,.,TGTGCCAGCAGCCTCCATGACAGGCTCGGCTACACCTTC,CASSLHDRLGYTF
TRBV20-1,TRBJ2-3,.,few,TGCAGTGCAAAACCGGACACAGATACGCAGTATTTT,CSAKPDTDTQYF
TRBV12-3/TRBV12-4,TRBJ1-2,.,.,TGTGCCAGCAGACTACAGGGACGAGAACTCGGCTACACCTTC,CASRLQGRELGYTF
TRBV28,TRBJ2-3,TRBD2,few,TGTGCCAGCAGTTTACCCGGACTAGCGGGGGGGATGAAAGATACGCAGTATTTT,CASSLPGLAGGMKDTQYF
TRBV29-1,TRBJ2-7,.,few,TGCAGCGTCAGCGGAGAACGGAGCTCCTACGAGCAGTACTTC,CSVSGERSSYEQYF
TRBV6-2/TRBV6-3,TRBJ2-1,TRBD2,few,TGTGCCAGCACGTCTAGCGGCCACCTCCGGAATGAGCAGTTCTTC,CASTSSGHLRNEQFF
TRBV25-1,TRBJ2-7,TRBD2,few,TGTGCCAGCAGTGAAGAGATGATATTCAGCGGGGGAATTTACAATGAGCAGTACTTC,CASSEEMIFSGGIYNEQYF
TRBV20-1,TRBJ2-1,TRBD2,.,TGCAGTGCTAGACCGCTAGCGGGAGGCATAAGGTTGGGAAATGAGCAGTTCTTC,CSARPLAGGIRLGNEQFF
TRBV27,TRBJ2-7,TRBD1,.,TGTGCCAGCAGTTTCGCCGAAGACAGGGGTTCCTACGAGCAGTACTTC,CASSFAEDRGSYEQYF
TRBV7-3,TRBJ2-6,.,many,TGTGCCAGCAGCTTATTTTCCTCTGGGGCCAACGTCCTGACTTTC,CASSLFSSGANVLTF
TRBV15,TRBJ2-2,.,.,TGTGCCACCAGCAGAGAACAGAACACCGGGGAGCTGTTTTTT,CATSREQNTGELFF
TRBV5-8,TRBJ1-5,.,.,TGTGCCAGCCCCCTGGGGGGGATGAATCAGCCCCAGCATTTT,CASPLGGMNQPQHF
TRBV6-4,TRBJ1-4,.,.,TGTGCCAGCAGTGACGGTGGGGGAACTAATGAAAAACTGTTTTTT,CASSDGGGTNEKLFF
TRBV6-6,TRBJ2-5,.,.,TGTGCCAGCAGTTACGGCAGGGGTCTCCAAGAGACCCAGTACTTC,CASSYGRGLQETQYF
TRBV20-1,TRBJ2-2,TRBD1,.,TGCAGTGCTAGCAGGGGGCAGCTGGACACCGGGGAGCTGTTTTTT,CSASRGQLDTGELFF
TRBV2,TRBJ2-1,.,few,TGTGCCAGCCCCAAGTCGGGGCAGGGAGAGGAGTTCTTC,CASPKSGQGEEFF
TRBV29-1,TRBJ2-5,.,.,TGCATCGTGCGAGACGGTTACGAGACCCAGTACTTC,CIVRDGYETQYF
TRBV7-9,TRBJ1-5,TRBD1,.,TGTGCCAGCAGCTTAGCGCGACAGGGTAAGGATCAGCCCCAGCATTTT,CASSLARQGKDQPQHF
TRBV6-5,TRBJ1-6,.,.,TGTGCCAGCAGTTACTCGAGTCCGATGCATTCACCCCTCCACTTT,CASSYSSPMHSPLHF
TRBV12-3/TRBV12-4,TRBJ1-5,.,.,TGTGCCAGCAGCCCGTTGGTGGATGGGGCCCAGCATTTT,CASSPLVDGAQHF
TRBV10-2,TRBJ2-5,TRBD2,.,TGCGCCAGCATGCCTAGCGGGGGTTCCCCGGAGACCCAGTACTTC,CASMPSGGSPETQYF
TRBV25-1,TRBJ2-1,TRBD1,few,TGTGCCAGCAGGGACAGGGAGGCCAATGAGCAGTTCTTC,CASRDREANEQFF
TRBV18,TRBJ1-2,TRBD1,once,TGTGCCAGCTCACCGAACAGGCCAGGACAGGGGTTTAAGGGCTACACCTTC,CASSPNRPGQGFKGYTF
TRBV5-1,TRBJ2-2,.,few,TGCGCCAGCAGCTTCGATTACGGGGAGCTGTTTTTT,CASSFDYGELFF
TRBV27,TRBJ1-1,TRBD1,.,TGTGCCAGCAGCACAGGGGGTACAATGAACACTGAAGCTTTCTTT,CASSTGGTMNTEAFF